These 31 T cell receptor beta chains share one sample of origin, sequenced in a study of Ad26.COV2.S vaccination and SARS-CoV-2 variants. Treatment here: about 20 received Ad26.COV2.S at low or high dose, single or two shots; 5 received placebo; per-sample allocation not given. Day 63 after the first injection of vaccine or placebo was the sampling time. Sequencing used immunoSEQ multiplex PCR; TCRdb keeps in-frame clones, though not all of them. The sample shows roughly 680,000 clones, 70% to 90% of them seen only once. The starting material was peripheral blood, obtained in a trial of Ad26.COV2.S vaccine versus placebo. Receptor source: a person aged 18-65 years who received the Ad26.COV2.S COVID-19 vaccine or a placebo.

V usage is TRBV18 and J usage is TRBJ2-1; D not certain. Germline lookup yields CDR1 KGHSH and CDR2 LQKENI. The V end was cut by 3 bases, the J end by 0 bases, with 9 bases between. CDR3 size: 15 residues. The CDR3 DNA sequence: TGTGCCAGCTCACCTCTCACCCACTCCTACAATGAGCAGTTCTTC. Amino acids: CASSPLTHSYNEQFF. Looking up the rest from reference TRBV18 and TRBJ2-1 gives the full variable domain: NAGVMQNPRHLVRRRGQEARLRCSPMKGHSHVYWYRQLPEEGLKFMVYLQKENIIDESGMPKERFSAEFPKEGPSILRIQQVVRGDSAAYFCASSPLTHSYNEQFFGPGTRLTVL.

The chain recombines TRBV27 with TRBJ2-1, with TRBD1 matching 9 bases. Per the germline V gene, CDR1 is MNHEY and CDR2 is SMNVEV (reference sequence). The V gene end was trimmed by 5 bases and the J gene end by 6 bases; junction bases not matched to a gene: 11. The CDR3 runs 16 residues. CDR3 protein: CASSPLTGGFGNEQFF. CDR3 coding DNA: TGTGCCAGCAGTCCGTTGACAGGGGGATTCGGCAATGAGCAGTTCTTC.

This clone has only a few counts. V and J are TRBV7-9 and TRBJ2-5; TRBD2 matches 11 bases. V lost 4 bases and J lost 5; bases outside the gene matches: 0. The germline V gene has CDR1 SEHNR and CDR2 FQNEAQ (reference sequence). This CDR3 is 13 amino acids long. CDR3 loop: CASSSSGGETQYF. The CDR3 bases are TGTGCCAGCAGCTCTAGCGGGGGGGAGACCCAGTACTTC.

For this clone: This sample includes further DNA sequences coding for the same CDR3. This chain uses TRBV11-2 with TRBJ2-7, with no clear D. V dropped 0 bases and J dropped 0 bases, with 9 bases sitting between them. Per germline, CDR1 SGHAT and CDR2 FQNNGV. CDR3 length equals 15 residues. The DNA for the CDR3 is TGTGCCAGCAGCTTAGAAGCCGGCGCCTCCTACGAGCAGTACTTC. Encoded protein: CASSLEAGASYEQYF.

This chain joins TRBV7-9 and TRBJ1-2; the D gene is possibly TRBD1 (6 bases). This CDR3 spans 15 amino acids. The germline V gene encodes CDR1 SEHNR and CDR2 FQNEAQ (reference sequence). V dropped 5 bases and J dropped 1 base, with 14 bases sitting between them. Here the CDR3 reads CASSPLTGLNYGYTF. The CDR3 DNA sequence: TGTGCCAGCAGCCCACTGACAGGTCTTAACTATGGCTACACCTTC.

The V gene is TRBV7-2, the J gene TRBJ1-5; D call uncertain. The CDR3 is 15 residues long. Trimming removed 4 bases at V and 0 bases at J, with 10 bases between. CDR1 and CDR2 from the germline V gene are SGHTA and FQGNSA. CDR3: CASSSDFYSNQPQHF. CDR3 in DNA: TGTGCCAGCAGCTCCGACTTTTATAGCAATCAGCCCCAGCATTTT.

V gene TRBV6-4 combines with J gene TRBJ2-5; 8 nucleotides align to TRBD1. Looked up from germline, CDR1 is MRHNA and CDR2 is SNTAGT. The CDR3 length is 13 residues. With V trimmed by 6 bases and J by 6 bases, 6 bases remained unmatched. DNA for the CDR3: TGTGCCAGCAGCCCCGGACAGGGCAAGACCCAGTACTTC. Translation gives CASSPGQGKTQYF.

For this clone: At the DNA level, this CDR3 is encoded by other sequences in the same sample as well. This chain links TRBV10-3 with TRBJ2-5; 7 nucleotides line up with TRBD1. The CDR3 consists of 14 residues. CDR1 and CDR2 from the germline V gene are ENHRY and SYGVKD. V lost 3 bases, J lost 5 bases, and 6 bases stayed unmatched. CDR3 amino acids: CAISDSTGPETQYF. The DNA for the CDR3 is TGTGCCATCAGTGACTCGACAGGGCCCGAGACCCAGTACTTC.

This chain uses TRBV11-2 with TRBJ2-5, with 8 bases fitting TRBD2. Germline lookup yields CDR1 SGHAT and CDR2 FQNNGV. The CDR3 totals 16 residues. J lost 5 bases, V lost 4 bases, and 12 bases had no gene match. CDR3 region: CASSSVSSGSGETQYF. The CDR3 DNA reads TGTGCCAGCAGCTCAGTCTCTAGCGGGTCCGGGGAGACCCAGTACTTC.

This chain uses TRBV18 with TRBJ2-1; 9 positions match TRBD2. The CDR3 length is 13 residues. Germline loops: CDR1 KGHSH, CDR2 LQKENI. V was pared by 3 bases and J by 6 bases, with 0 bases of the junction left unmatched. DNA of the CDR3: TGTGCCAGCTCACCGACTAGCGGCAATGAGCAGTTCTTC. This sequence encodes CASSPTSGNEQFF.

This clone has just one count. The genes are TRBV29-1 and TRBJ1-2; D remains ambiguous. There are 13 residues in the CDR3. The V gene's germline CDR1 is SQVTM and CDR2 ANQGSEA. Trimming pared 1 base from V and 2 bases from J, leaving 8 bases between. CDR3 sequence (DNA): TGCAGCGTTGAAGGCCGGGAGAACTATGGCTACACCTTC. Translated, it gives CSVEGRENYGYTF.

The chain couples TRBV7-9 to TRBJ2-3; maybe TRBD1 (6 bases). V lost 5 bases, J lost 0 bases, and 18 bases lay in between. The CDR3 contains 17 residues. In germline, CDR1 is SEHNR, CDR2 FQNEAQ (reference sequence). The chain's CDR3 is CASSQGGTTPSTDTQYF. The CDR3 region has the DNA TGTGCCAGCAGCCAAGGGGGAACTACCCCTAGCACAGATACGCAGTATTTT.

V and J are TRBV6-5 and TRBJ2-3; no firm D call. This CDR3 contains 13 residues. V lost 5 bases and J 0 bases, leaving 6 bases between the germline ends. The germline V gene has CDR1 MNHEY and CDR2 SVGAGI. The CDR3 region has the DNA TGTGCCAGCAGTCCCTACAGCACAGATACGCAGTATTTT. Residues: CASSPYSTDTQYF.

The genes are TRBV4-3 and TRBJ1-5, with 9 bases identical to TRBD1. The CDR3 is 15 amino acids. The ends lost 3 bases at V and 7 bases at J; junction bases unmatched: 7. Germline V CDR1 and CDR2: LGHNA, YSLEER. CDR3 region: CASSQGTGNSQPQHF. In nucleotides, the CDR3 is TGCGCCAGCAGCCAGGGGACAGGGAATAGCCAGCCCCAGCATTTT.

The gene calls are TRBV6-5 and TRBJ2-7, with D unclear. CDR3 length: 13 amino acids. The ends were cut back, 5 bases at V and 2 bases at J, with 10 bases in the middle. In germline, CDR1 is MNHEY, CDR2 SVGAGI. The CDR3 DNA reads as TGTGCCAGCAGTCCACTTGGGGCCTACGAGCAGTACTTC. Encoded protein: CASSPLGAYEQYF.

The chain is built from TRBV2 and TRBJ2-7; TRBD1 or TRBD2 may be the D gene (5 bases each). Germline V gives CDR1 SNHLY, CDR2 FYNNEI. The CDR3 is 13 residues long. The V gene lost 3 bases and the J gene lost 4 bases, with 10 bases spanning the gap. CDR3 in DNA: TGTGCCAGCAGTGAGGGACGGCGGTACGAGCAGTACTTC. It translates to CASSEGRRYEQYF.

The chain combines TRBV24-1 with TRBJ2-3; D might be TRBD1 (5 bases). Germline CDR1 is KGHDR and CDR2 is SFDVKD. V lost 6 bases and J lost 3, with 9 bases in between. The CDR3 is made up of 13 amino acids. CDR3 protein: CATSSTVTDTQYF. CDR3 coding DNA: TGTGCCACCAGTTCGACAGTTACAGATACGCAGTATTTT.

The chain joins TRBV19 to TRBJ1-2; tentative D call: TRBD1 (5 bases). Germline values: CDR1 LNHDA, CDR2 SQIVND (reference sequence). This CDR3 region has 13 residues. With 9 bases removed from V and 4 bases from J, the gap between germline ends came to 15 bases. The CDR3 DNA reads TGTGCCAGCGTACCAGGGAGAGGCTATGGCTACACCTTC. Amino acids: CASVPGRGYGYTF.

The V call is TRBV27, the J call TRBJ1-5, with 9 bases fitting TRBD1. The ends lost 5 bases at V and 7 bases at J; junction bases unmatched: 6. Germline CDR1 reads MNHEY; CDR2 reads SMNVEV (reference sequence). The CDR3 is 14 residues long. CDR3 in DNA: TGTGCCAGCAGTCCCCGGGACAGGGACCAGCCCCAGCATTTT. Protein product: CASSPRDRDQPQHF.

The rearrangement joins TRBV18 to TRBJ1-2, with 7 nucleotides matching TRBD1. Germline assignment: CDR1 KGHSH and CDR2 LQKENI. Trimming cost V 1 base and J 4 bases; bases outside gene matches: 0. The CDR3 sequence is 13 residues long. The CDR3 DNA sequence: TGTGCCAGCTCACCACGGGACAGCTATGGCTACACCTTC. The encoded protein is CASSPRDSYGYTF.

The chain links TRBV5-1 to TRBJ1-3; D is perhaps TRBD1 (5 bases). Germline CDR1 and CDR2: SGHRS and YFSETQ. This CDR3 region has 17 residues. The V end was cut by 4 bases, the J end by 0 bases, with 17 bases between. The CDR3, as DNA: TGCGCCAGCAGCCCCGGGGCAGGCCCTAGCTCTGGAAACACCATATATTTT. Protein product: CASSPGAGPSSGNTIYF.

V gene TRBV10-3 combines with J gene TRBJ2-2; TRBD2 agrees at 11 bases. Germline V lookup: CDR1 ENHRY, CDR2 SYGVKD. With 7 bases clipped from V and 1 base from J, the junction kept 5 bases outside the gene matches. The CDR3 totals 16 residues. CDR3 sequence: CAINPTSGRNTGELFF. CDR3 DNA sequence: TGTGCCATCAACCCTACTAGCGGGAGGAACACCGGGGAGCTGTTTTTT.

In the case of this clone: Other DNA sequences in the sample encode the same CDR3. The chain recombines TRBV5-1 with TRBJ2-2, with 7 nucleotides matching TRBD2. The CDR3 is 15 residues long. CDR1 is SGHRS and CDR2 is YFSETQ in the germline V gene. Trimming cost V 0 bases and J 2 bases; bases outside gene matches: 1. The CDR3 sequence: CASSLVAGNTGELFF. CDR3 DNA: TGCGCCAGCAGCTTGGTAGCGGGCAACACCGGGGAGCTGTTTTTT.

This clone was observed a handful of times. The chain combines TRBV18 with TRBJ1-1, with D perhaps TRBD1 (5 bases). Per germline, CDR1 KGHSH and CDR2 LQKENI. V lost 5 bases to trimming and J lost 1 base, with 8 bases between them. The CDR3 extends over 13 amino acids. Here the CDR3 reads CASSGGENTEAFF. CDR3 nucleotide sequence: TGTGCCAGCTCAGGGGGAGAGAACACTGAAGCTTTCTTT.

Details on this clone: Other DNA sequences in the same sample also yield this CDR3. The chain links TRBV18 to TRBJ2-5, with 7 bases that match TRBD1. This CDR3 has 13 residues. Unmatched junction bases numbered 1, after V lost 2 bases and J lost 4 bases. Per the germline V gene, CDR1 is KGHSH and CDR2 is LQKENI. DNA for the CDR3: TGTGCCAGCTCACCAGCAGGGGGAGAGACCCAGTACTTC. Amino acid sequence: CASSPAGGETQYF.

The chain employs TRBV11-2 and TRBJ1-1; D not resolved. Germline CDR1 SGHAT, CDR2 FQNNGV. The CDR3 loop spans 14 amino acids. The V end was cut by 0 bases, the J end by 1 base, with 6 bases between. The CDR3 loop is CASSLESANTEAFF. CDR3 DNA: TGTGCCAGCAGCTTAGAGTCAGCGAACACTGAAGCTTTCTTT.

CDR3 in amino acids: CASSLHRGEVYNEQFF. CDR3 coding DNA: TGTGCCAGCAGCCTACACCGCGGCGAAGTCTACAATGAGCAGTTCTTC. This chain connects TRBV14 to TRBJ2-1; D unresolved. This CDR3 has 16 amino acids. Germline CDR1 and CDR2: SGHDN and FVKESK. V gave up 4 bases and J gave up 3 bases, with 16 bases separating them. Full variable domain (rest looked up from reference TRBV14 and TRBJ2-1): EAGVTQFPSHSVIEKGQTVTLRCDPISGHDNLYWYRRVMGKEIKFLLHFVKESKQDESGMPNNRFLAERTGGTYSTLKVQPAELEDSGVYFCASSLHRGEVYNEQFFGPGTRLTVL.

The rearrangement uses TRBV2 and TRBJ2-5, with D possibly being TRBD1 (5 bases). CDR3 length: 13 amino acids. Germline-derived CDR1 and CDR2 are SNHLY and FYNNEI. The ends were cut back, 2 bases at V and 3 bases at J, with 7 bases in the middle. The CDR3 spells CASSELGEETQYF. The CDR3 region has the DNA TGTGCCAGCAGTGAACTAGGGGAAGAGACCCAGTACTTC.

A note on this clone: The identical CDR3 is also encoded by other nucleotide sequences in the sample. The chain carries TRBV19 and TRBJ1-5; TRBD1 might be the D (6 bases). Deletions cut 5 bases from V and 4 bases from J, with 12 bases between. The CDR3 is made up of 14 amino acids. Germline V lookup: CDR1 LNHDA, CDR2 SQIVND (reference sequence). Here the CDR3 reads CASSVRDTNQPQHF. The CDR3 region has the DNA TGTGCCAGTAGTGTCCGGGACACTAATCAGCCCCAGCATTTT. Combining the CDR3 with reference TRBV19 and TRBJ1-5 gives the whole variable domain DGGITQSPKYLFRKEGQNVTLSCEQNLNHDAMYWYRQDPGQGLRLIYYSQIVNDFQKGDIAEGYSVSREKKESFPLTVTSAQKNPTAFYLCASSVRDTNQPQHFGDGTRLSIL.

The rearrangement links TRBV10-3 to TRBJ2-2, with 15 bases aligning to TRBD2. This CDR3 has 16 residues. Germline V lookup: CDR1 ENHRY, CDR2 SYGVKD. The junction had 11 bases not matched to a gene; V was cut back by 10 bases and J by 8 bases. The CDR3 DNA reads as TGTGCCACAACGGAGGGACTAGCGGGGGGAATGGGGGAGCTGTTTTTT. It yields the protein CATTEGLAGGMGELFF.

The CDR3 DNA is TGTGCCAGTAGTATAGCGACAGGGCCTAACTATGGCTACACCTTC. This gives the protein CASSIATGPNYGYTF. The chain employs TRBV19 and TRBJ1-2; 7 bases map to TRBD1. Germline V gives CDR1 LNHDA, CDR2 SQIVND (reference sequence). This CDR3 is 15 amino acids long. With 1 base clipped from V and 0 bases from J, the junction kept 2 bases outside the gene matches.